This record concerns one T cell receptor beta chain sequence. Its antigen is currently unknown. The data are from a study of early T cells in non-severe SARS-CoV-2 infection. Study overall: Sequencing of bulk RNA from unsorted whole blood was done, without chain pairing.

Attachment of unique molecular identifiers was made to individual cDNA molecules. A single record per CDR3 protein comes from TCRdb applying MiXCR to the 5' RACE reads. The sample records tens of thousands of distinct CDR3 sequences, approximately 10% being singletons. V was shortened by 5 bases and J by 6 bases, with 22 bases between the two germline ends. This CDR3 spans 16 amino acids. The germline V gene has CDR1 MDHEN and CDR2 SYDVKM. Broader study findings: Private and CD4 specificities were missed by VDJdb matching, skewed to anti-spike CD8.

The V call is TRBV28, the J call TRBJ2-5, with a possible D match to TRBD2 (7 bases). This TCR derives from an adult who was a healthcare worker with PCR-confirmed SARS-CoV-2 infection or an uninfected control (not recorded which). Source: whole blood, taken at baseline. CDR3 in amino acids: CASSTPLGGAEKTQYF. In DNA, the CDR3 is TGTGCCAGCAGTACTCCTCTTGGGGGGGCCGAGAAGACCCAGTACTTC.